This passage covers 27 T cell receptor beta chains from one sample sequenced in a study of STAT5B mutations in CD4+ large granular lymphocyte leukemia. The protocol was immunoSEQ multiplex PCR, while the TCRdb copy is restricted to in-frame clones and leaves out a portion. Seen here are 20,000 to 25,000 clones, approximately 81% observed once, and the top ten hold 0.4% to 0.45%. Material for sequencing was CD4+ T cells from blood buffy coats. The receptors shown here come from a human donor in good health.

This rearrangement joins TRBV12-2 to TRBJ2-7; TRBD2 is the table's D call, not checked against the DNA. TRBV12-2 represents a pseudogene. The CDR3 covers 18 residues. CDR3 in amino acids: CASRLAPPARAKSYEQYF. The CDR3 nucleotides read TGTGCAAGTCGCTTAGCCCCCCCTGCGCGGGCTAAATCCTACGAGCAGTACTTC.

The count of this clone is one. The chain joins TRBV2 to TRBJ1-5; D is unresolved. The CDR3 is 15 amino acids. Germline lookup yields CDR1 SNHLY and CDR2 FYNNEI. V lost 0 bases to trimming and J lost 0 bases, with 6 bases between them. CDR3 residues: CASSEAWNSNQPQHF. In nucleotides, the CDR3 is TGTGCCAGCAGTGAAGCGTGGAATAGCAATCAGCCCCAGCATTTT.

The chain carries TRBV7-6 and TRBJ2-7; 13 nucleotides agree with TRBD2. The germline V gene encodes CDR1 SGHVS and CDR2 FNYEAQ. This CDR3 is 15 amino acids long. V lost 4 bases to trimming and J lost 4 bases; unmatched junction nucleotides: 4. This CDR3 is CASSSRTSGRYEQYF. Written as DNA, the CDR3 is TGTGCCAGCAGCTCCAGGACTAGCGGGAGATACGAGCAGTACTTC.

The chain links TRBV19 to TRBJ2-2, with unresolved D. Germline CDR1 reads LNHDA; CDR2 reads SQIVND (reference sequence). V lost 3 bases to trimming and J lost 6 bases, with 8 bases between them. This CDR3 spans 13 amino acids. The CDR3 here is CASSMGWSGELFF. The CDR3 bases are TGTGCCAGTAGTATGGGATGGTCCGGGGAGCTGTTTTTT.

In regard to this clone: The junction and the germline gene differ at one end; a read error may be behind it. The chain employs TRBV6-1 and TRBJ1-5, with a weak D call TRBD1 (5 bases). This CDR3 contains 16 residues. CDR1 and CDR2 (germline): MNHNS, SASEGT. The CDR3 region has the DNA TGTGCCAGCAGTGAAGCTCTAAGGGGTAGCCATCAGCCCCAGCATTTT. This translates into CASSEALRGSHQPQHF.

The CDR3 protein is CASRDRGTSGELFF. The CDR3 DNA reads TGTGCCAGCAGGGACAGGGGAACTAGCGGGGAGCTGTTTTTT. The rearrangement uses TRBV6-5 and TRBJ2-2; TRBD1 aligns across 9 bases. Germline CDR1 and CDR2: MNHEY and SVGAGI. The CDR3 runs 14 residues. Trimming at V came to 6 bases and at J to 7 bases, leaving 6 bases not matched to a gene.

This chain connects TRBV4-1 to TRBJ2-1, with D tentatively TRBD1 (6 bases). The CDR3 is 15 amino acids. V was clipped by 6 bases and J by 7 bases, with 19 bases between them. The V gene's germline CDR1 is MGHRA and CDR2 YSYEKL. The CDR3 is CASRTSYRVRNEQFF. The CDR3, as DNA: TGCGCCAGCAGAACAAGCTACAGGGTACGAAATGAGCAGTTCTTC.

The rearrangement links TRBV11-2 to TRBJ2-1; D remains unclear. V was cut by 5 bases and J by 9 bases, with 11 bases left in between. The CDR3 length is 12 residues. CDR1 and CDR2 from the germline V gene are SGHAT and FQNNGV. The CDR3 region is CASSPSGSEQFF. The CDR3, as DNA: TGTGCCAGCAGCCCATCTGGCTCTGAGCAGTTCTTC.

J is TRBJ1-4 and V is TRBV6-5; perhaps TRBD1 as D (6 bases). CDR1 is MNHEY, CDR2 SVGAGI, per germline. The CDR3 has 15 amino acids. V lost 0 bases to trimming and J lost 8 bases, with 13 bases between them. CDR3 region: CASSYSVGRGEKLFF. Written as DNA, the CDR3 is TGTGCCAGCAGTTACTCTGTAGGGAGGGGGGAAAAACTGTTTTTT.

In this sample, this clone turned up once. CDR3 region: CASSATGTSGRIGEQFF. The CDR3 nucleotides read TGTGCCAGCAGTGCCACCGGGACTAGCGGGAGAATAGGTGAGCAGTTCTTC. The rearrangement joins TRBV27 to TRBJ2-1, with TRBD2 matching over 14 bases. The germline V gene has CDR1 MNHEY and CDR2 SMNVEV (reference sequence). With V trimmed by 5 bases and J by 9 bases, 12 bases remained unmatched. The CDR3 spans 17 residues.

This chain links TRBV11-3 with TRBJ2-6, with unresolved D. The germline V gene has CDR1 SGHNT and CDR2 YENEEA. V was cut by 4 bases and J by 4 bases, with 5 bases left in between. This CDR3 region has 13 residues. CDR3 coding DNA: TGTGCCAGCAGCTCAAGGGGGGCCAACGTCCTGACTTTC. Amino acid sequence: CASSSRGANVLTF.

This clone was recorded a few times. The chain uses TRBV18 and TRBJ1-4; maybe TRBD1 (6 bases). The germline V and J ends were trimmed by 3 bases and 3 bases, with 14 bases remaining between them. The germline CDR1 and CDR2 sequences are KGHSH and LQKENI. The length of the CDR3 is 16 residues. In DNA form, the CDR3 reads TGTGCCAGCTCACCGTCAGGGGAGGTTTCTAATGAAAAACTGTTTTTT. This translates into CASSPSGEVSNEKLFF. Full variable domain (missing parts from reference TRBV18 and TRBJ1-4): NAGVMQNPRHLVRRRGQEARLRCSPMKGHSHVYWYRQLPEEGLKFMVYLQKENIIDESGMPKERFSAEFPKEGPSILRIQQVVRGDSAAYFCASSPSGEVSNEKLFFGSGTQLSVL.

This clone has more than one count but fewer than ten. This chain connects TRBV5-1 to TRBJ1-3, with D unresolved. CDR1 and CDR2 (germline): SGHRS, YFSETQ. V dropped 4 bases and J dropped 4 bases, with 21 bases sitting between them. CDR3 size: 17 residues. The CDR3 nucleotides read TGCGCCAGCAGCATAGGATACACTATAACGGACGGAAACACCATATATTTT. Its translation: CASSIGYTITDGNTIYF.

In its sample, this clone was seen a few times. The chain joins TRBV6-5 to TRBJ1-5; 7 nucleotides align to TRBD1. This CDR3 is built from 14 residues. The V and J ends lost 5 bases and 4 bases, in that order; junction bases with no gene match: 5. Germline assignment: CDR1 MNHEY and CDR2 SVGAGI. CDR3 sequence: CASSKQQGNQPQHF. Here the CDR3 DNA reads TGTGCCAGCAGTAAACAACAGGGGAATCAGCCCCAGCATTTT.

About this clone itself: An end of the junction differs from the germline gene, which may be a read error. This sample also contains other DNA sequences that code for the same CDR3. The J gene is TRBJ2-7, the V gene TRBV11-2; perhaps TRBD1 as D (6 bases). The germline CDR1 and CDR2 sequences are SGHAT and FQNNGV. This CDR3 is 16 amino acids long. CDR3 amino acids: CASSAERQASSYEQYF. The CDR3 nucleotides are TGCGCCAGCAGCGCCGAACGACAGGCGAGCTCCTACGAGCAGTACTTC.

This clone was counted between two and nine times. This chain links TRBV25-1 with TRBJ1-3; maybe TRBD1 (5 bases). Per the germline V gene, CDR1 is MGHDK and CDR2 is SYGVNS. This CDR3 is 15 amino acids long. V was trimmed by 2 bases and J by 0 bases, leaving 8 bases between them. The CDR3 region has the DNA TGTGCCAGCAGTGAAGGGGGGACCTCTGGAAACACCATATATTTT. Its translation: CASSEGGTSGNTIYF.

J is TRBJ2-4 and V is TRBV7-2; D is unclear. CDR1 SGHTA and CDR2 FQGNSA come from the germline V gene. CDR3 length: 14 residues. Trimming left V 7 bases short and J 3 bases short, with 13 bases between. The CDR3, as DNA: TGTGCCAGCACCACCTACGGGTTCAAAAACATTCAGTACTTC. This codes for CASTTYGFKNIQYF.

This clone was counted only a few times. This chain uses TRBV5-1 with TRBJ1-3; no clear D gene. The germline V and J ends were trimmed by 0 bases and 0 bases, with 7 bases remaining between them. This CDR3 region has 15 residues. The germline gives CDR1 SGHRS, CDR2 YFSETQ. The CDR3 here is CASSLGGSSGNTIYF. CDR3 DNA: TGCGCCAGCAGCTTGGGTGGAAGCTCTGGAAACACCATATATTTT.

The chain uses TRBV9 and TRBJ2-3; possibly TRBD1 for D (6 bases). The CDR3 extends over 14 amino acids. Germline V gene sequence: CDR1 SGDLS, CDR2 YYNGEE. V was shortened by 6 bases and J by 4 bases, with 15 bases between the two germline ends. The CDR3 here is CASTGIGGADTQYF. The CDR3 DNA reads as TGTGCCAGCACCGGGATAGGGGGTGCAGATACGCAGTATTTT.

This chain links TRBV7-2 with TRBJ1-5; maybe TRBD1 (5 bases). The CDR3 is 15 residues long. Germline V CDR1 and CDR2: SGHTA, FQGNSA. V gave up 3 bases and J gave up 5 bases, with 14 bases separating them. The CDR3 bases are TGTGCCAGCAGCTTGGGGCAGGGAGGAGATCAGCCCCAGCATTTT. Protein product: CASSLGQGGDQPQHF.

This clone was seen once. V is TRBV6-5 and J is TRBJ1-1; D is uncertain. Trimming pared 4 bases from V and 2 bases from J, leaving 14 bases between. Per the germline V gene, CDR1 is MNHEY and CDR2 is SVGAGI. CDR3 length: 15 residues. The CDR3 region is CASSSLTAGNTEAFF. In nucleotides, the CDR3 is TGTGCCAGCAGTTCCCTCACTGCGGGAAACACTGAAGCTTTCTTT.

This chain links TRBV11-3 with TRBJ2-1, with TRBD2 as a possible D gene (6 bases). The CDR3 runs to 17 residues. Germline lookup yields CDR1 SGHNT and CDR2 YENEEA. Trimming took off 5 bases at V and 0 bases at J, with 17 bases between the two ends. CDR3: CASSQVRDSSSYNEQFF. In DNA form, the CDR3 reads TGTGCCAGCAGCCAGGTCCGGGACTCAAGCTCCTACAATGAGCAGTTCTTC.

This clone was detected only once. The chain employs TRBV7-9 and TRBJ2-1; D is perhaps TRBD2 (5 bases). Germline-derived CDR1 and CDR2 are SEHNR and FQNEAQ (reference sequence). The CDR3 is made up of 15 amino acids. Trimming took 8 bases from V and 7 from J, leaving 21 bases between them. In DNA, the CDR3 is TGTGCCAGCTGGGAGAGTGGGCTTCTGGGTAATGAGCAGTTCTTC. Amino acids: CASWESGLLGNEQFF. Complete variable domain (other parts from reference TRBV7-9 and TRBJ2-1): DTGVSQNPRHKITKRGQNVTFRCDPISEHNRLYWYRQTLGQGPEFLTYFQNEAQLEKSRLLSDRFSAERPKGSFSTLEIQRTEQGDSAMYLCASWESGLLGNEQFFGPGTRLTVL.

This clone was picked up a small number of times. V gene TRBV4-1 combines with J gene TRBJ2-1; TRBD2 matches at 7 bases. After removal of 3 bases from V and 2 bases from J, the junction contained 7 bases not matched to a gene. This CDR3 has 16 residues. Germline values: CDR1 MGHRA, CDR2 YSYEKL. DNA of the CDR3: TGCGCCAGCAGCCAGGGCACTAGCGAACCCTACAATGAGCAGTTCTTC. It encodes CASSQGTSEPYNEQFF.

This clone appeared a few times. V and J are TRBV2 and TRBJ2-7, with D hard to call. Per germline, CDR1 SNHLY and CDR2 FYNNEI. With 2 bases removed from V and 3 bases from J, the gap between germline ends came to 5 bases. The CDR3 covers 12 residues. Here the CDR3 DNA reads TGTGCCAGCAGTGAAATGCACTACGAGCAGTACTTC. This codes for CASSEMHYEQYF.

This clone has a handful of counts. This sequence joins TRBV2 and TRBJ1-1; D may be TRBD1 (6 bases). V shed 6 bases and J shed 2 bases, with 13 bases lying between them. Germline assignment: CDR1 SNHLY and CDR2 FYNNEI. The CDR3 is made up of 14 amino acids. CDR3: CASRRGTPNTEAFF. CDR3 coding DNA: TGTGCCAGCAGGCGCGGGACACCTAACACTGAAGCTTTCTTT.

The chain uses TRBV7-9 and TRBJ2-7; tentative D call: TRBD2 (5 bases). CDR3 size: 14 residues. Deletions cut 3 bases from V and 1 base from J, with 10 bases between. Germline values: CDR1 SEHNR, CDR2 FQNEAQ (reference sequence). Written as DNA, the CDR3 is TGTGCCAGCAGCTTCACTGGGAGTTCCTACGAGCAGTACTTC. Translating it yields CASSFTGSSYEQYF. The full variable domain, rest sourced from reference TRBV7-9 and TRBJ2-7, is DTGVSQNPRHKITKRGQNVTFRCDPISEHNRLYWYRQTLGQGPEFLTYFQNEAQLEKSRLLSDRFSAERPKGSFSTLEIQRTEQGDSAMYLCASSFTGSSYEQYFGPGTRLTVT.